The clone carrying this T cell receptor beta chain was seen a handful of times. Its antigen is not known. This entry belongs to a study of beta chain features in type 1 diabetes. On the study more broadly: Healthy donors, compared against patients, showed similar age, gender and cell yields. Summed over all samples, the examined sorted cells came to about 110 million. Regarding the study as a whole: The study found that naive, central memory and Treg TCRB repertoires appeared more similar in patients than in healthy donors.

Each of the CD4+ naive, central memory, regulatory and stem cell-like memory populations was sorted via CD45RO/CCR7/CD25/CD127/CD95/CD27. The investigators reverse transcribed all of the isolated RNA, so they sequenced expressed TCRB transcripts. This table comes from immunoSEQ multiplex PCR, and its TCRdb copy is limited to in-frame clones, with some not included. The table has 620,000 or so clones, 15% to 19% seen once. Trimming pared 6 bases from V and 4 bases from J, leaving 7 bases between. From germline, CDR1 is LNHNV and CDR2 YYDKDF (reference sequence). CDR3 length equals 12 residues. Input material: naive CD4+ T cells from blood. The chain recombines TRBV15 with TRBJ1-5; unclear D gene. This sequence originates from a man aged 18 to 30 in good health. CDR3 bases: TGTGCCACCAGTCGAGCGAATCAGCCCCAGCATTTT. Amino acid sequence: CATSRANQPQHF. Full variable domain (rest looked up from reference TRBV15 and TRBJ1-5): DAMVIQNPRYQVTQFGKPVTLSCSQTLNHNVMYWYQQKSSQAPKLLFHYYDKDFNNEADTPDNFQSRRPNTSFCFLDIRSPGLGDTAMYLCATSRANQPQHFGDGTRLSIL.